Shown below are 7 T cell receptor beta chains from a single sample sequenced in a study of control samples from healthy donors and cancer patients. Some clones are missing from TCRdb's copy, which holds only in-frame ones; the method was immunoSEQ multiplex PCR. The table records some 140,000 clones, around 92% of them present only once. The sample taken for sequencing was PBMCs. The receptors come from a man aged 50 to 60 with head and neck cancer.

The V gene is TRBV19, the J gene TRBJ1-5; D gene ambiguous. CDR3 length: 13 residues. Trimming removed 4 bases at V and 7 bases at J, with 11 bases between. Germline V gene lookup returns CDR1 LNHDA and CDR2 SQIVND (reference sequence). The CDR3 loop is CASSSSGWQPQHF. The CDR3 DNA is TGTGCCAGTAGTAGCTCAGGTTGGCAGCCCCAGCATTTT. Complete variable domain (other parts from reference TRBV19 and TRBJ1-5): DGGITQSPKYLFRKEGQNVTLSCEQNLNHDAMYWYRQDPGQGLRLIYYSQIVNDFQKGDIAEGYSVSREKKESFPLTVTSAQKNPTAFYLCASSSSGWQPQHFGDGTRLSIL.

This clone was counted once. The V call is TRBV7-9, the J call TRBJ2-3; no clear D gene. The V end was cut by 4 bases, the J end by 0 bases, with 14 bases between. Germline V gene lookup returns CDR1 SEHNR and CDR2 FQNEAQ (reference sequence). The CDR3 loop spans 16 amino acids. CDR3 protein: CASSSEYRISTDTQYF. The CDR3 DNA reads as TGTGCCAGCAGCTCAGAGTACAGAATAAGCACAGATACGCAGTATTTT. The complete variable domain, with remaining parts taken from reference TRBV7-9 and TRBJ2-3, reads DTGVSQNPRHKITKRGQNVTFRCDPISEHNRLYWYRQTLGQGPEFLTYFQNEAQLEKSRLLSDRFSAERPKGSFSTLEIQRTEQGDSAMYLCASSSEYRISTDTQYFGPGTRLTVL.

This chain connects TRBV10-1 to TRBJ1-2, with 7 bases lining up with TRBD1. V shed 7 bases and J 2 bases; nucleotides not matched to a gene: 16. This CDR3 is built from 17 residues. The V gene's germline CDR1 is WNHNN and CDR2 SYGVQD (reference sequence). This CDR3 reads CASTRDSPRTTNYGYTF. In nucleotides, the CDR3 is TGCGCCAGCACCCGGGACAGTCCTCGAACTACCAACTATGGCTACACCTTC.

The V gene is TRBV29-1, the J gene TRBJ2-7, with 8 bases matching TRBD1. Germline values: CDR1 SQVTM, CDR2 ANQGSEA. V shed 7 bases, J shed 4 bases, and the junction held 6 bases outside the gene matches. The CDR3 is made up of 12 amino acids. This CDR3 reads CSARDRRYEQYF. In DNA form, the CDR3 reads TGCAGCGCCCGGGACAGGAGGTACGAGCAGTACTTC.

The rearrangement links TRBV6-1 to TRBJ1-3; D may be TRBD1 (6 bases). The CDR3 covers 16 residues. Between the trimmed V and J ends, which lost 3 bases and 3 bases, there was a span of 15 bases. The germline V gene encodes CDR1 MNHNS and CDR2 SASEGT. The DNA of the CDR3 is TGTGCCAGCAGTGAGATTGGGGGGCCCGGTGGAAACACCATATATTTT. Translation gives CASSEIGGPGGNTIYF.

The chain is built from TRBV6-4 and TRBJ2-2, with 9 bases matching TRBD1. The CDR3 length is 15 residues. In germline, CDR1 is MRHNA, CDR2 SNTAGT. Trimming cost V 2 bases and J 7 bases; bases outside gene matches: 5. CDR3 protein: CASSDEGTGSGELFF. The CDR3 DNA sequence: TGTGCCAGCAGTGACGAAGGGACAGGGAGCGGGGAGCTGTTTTTT.

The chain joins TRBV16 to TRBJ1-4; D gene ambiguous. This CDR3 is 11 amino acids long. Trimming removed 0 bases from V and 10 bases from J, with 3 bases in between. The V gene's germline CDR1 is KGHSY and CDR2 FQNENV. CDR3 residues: CASSQSRKLFF. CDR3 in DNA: TGTGCCAGCAGCCAATCGCGAAAACTGTTTTTT.